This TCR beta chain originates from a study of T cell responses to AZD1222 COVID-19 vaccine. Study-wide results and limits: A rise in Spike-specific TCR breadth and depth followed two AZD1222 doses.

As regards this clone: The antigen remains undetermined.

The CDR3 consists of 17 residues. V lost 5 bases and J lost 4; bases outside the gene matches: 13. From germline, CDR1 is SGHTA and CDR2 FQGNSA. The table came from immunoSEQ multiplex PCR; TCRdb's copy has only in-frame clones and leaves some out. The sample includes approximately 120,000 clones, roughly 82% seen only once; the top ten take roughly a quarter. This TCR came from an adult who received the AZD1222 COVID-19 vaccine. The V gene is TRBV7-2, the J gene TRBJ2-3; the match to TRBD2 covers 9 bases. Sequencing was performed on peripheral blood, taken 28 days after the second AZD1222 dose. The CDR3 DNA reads TGTGCCAGCAGCCTAGTCCTGGGACTAGCTTATCCAGATACGCAGTATTTT. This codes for CASSLVLGLAYPDTQYF.